These T cell receptor beta chains were read from a single sample in a study of blood T cell repertoires in COVID-19. The repertoire was sequenced with immunoSEQ multiplex PCR; TCRdb's copy has only in-frame clones and lacks some. The sample includes fewer than 140,000 clones, about three quarters of them seen just once. The specimen was peripheral blood. The receptors derive from a man older than 75 with COVID-19, enrolled during active disease. The CDR3 runs from the conserved cysteine through the conserved F or W. The D gene is left open where the match is weak. The size of a clone is reported for some rows only, either as once, few or many, or as a class for expanded clones.

TRBD2,-,TRBJ2-1,TRBV27,CASSLQASGYNEQFF,TGTGCCAGCAGTTTACAGGCTAGCGGTTACAATGAGCAGTTCTTC
-,-,TRBJ2-1,TRBV7-7,CASSPFGQGLNEQFF,TGTGCTAGCAGCCCATTTGGTCAGGGGTTGAATGAGCAGTTCTTC
TRBD1,once,TRBJ1-1,TRBV13,CASSSRDRANTEAFF,TGTGCCAGCAGCTCAAGAGACAGGGCGAACACTGAAGCTTTCTTT
-,-,TRBJ2-1,TRBV7-2,CASSLRGAREQFF,TGTGCCAGCAGCTTGCGTGGGGCCCGGGAGCAGTTCTTC
-,-,TRBJ2-2,TRBV5-1,CASSLGRGGNTGELFF,TGCGCCAGCAGCTTGGGCAGGGGCGGGAACACCGGGGAGCTGTTTTTT
TRBD2,few,TRBJ2-7,TRBV18,CASSPSAGETYEQYF,TGTGCCAGCTCACCGTCAGCGGGAGAGACCTACGAGCAGTACTTC
-,-,TRBJ1-2,TRBV30,CAWRQTHNGRYGYTF,TGTGCCTGGAGACAGACCCACAACGGGAGGTATGGCTACACCTTC
-,-,TRBJ1-5,TRBV7-9,CASSFGAPGNQPQHF,TGTGCCAGCAGCTTCGGAGCTCCCGGGAATCAGCCCCAGCATTTT
-,-,TRBJ1-2,TRBV28,CASSHRGVPYGYTF,TGTGCCAGCAGTCACCGCGGGGTCCCGTATGGCTACACCTTC
TRBD2,-,TRBJ2-7,TRBV6-2/TRBV6-3,CASSRGGGLSEQYF,TGTGCCAGCAGCCGGGGGGGCGGACTTTCCGAGCAGTACTTC
TRBD1,once,TRBJ1-6,TRBV28,CASSPNDRGYSPLHF,TGTGCCAGCAGTCCGAATGACAGGGGATATTCACCCCTCCACTTT
TRBD1,-,TRBJ1-2,TRBV7-2,CASSTGQGNGYTF,TGTGCCAGCAGCACGGGACAGGGGAATGGCTACACCTTC
-,-,TRBJ2-1,TRBV9,CASSSHAYSYNEQFF,TGTGCCAGCAGCTCCCACGCGTACTCCTACAATGAGCAGTTCTTC
-,-,TRBJ2-5,TRBV29-1,CSVELDKGRRETQYF,TGCAGCGTCGAGCTGGACAAAGGTCGGCGGGAGACCCAGTACTTC
-,-,TRBJ1-5,TRBV9,CASSVGLRADQPQHF,TGTGCCAGCAGCGTAGGTCTCAGGGCGGATCAGCCCCAGCATTTT
-,-,TRBJ2-2,TRBV7-9,CASSFVGVRSGELFF,TGTGCCAGCAGCTTTGTAGGGGTGCGGTCCGGGGAGCTGTTTTTT